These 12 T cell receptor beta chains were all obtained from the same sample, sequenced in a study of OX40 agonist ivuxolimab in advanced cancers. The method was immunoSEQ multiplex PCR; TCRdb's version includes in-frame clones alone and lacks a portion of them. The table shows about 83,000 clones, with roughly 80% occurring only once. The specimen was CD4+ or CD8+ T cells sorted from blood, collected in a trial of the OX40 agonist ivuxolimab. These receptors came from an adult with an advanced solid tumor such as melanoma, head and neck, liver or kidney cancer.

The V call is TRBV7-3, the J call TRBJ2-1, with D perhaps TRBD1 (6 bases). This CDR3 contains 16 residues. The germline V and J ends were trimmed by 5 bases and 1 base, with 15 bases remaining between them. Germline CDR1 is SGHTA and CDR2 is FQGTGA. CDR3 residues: CASSLRGISSYNEQFF. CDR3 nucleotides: TGTGCCAGCAGCCTCAGGGGCATCTCATCCTACAATGAGCAGTTCTTC.

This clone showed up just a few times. The CDR3 DNA sequence: TGTGCCAGCAGCACCGGGACTATAAACACCGGGGAGCTGTTTTTT. It translates to CASSTGTINTGELFF. This rearrangement joins TRBV7-9 to TRBJ2-2; 7 nucleotides line up with TRBD2. Trimming at V came to 5 bases and at J to 2 bases, leaving 5 bases not matched to a gene. The CDR3 loop spans 15 amino acids. The germline V gene has CDR1 SEHNR and CDR2 FQNEAQ (reference sequence).

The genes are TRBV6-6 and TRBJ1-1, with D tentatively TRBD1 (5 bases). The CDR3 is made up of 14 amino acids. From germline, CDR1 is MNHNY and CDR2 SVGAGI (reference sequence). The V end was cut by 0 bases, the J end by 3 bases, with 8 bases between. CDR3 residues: CASSYSGVDTEAFF. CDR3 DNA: TGTGCCAGCAGTTACTCGGGGGTTGACACTGAAGCTTTCTTT.

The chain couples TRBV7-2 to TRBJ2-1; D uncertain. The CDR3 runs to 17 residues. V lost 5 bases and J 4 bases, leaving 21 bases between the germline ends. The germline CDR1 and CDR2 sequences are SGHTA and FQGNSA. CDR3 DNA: TGTGCCAGCAGCCACGCCTCCGGGTCCCAGAGGTACAATGAGCAGTTCTTC. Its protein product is CASSHASGSQRYNEQFF.

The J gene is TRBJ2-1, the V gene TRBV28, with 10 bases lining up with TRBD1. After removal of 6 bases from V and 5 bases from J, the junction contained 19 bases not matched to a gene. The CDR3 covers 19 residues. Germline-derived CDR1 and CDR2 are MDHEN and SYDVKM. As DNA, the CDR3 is TGTGCCAGCAGCTACTTCTTGACCCAGGGACAGGGGACCCACAATGAGCAGTTCTTC. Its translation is CASSYFLTQGQGTHNEQFF.

The CDR3 DNA reads as TGTGCCAGCCGCACTAGGACAGATACGCAGTATTTT. It yields the protein CASRTRTDTQYF. The V call is TRBV27, the J call TRBJ2-3; tentative D call: TRBD2 (5 bases). CDR3 length: 12 amino acids. From germline, CDR1 is MNHEY and CDR2 SMNVEV (reference sequence). Between the trimmed V and J ends, which lost 8 bases and 3 bases, there was a span of 9 bases.

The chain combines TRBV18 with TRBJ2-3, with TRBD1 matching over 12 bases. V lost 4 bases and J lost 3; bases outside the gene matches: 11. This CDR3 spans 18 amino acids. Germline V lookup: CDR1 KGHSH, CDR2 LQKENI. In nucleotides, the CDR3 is TGTGCCAGCTCACAAATGGGACAGGGGGCGCGTTGGACAGATACGCAGTATTTT. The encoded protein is CASSQMGQGARWTDTQYF.

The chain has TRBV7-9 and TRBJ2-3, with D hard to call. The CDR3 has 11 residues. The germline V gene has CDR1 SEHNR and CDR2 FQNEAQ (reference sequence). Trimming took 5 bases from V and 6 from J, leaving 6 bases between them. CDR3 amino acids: CASSPWDTQYF. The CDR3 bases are TGTGCCAGCAGCCCATGGGATACGCAGTATTTT.

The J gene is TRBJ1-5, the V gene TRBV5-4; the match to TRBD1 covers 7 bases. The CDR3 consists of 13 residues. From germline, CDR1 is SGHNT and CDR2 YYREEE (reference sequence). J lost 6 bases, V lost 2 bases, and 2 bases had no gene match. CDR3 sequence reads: CASSFDRAQPQHF. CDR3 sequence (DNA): TGTGCCAGCAGCTTTGACAGGGCTCAGCCCCAGCATTTT. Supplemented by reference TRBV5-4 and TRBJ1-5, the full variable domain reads ETGVTQSPTHLIKTRGQQVTLRCSSQSGHNTVSWYQQALGQGPQFIFQYYREEENGRGNFPPRFSGLQFPNYSSELNVNALELDDSALYLCASSFDRAQPQHFGDGTRLSIL.

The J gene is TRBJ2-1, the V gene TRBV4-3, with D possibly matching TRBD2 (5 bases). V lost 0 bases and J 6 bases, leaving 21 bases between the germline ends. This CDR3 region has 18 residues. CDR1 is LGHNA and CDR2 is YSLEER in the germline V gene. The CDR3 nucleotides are TGCGCCAGCAGCCAAGATTCAGCTTTTATGACGGGGATCAATGAGCAGTTCTTC. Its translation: CASSQDSAFMTGINEQFF.

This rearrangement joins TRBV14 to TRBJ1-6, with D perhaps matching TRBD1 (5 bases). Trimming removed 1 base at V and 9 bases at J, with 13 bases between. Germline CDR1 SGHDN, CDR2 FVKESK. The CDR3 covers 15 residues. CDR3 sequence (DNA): TGTGCCAGCAGCCAAGCTCCAGGAACAGGTTCACCCCTCCACTTT. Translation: CASSQAPGTGSPLHF.

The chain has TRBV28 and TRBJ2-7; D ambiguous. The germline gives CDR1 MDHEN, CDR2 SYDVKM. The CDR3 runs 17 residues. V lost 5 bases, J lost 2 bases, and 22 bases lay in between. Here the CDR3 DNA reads TGTGCCAGCAGTCGGCCAGGTCGAGGACCCAACCCCTACGAGCAGTACTTC. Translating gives CASSRPGRGPNPYEQYF.